Listed here are 20 T cell receptor beta chains from one sample, sequenced in a study of cytomegalovirus exposure and HLA in healthy donors (dated by TCRdb to between 2016 and 2019). Libraries were made using the immunoSEQ multiplex PCR assay. A mixture of 60 forward primers for TCR Vbeta segments and 13 reverse primers for TCR Jbeta segments was used in the multiplex PCR. Entries here come from immuneACCESS through TCRdb and include only in-frame sequences with V and J called. Some clones fail to appear in such tables; in the studies checked, an unresolved V gene covers under half of the shortfall, and the cause of the remainder is unknown. The sample records 100,000 or so clones, roughly 69% of which are singletons. Approximately 1.9% of the sample comes from the top ten. Sequenced material: PBMCs. The source is a human donor in good health.

The chain couples TRBV19 to TRBJ1-6; 7 positions match TRBD1. This CDR3 comprises 14 residues. Unmatched junction bases numbered 2, after V lost 4 bases and J lost 5 bases. Germline V gene lookup returns CDR1 LNHDA and CDR2 SQIVND (reference sequence). CDR3 amino acids: CASSSGTDNSPLHF. DNA of the CDR3: TGTGCCAGTAGTAGCGGGACAGATAATTCACCCCTCCACTTT.

This clone was detected a few times. V gene TRBV15 combines with J gene TRBJ2-1; D gene unclear. Between the trimmed V and J ends, which lost 0 bases and 8 bases, there was a span of 8 bases. In germline, CDR1 is LNHNV, CDR2 YYDKDF (reference sequence). The CDR3 sequence is 13 residues long. DNA of the CDR3: TGTGCCACCAGCAGAGATTTTCGTCATGAGCAGTTCTTC. Translated: CATSRDFRHEQFF.

V usage is TRBV9 and J usage is TRBJ2-2, with 13 positions matching TRBD2. Losses at the gene ends were 3 bases for V and 8 bases for J; bases not matched to a gene: 10. CDR1 is SGDLS, CDR2 YYNGEE, per germline. The CDR3 loop spans 17 amino acids. In DNA form, the CDR3 reads TGTGCCAGCAGCGGCTCCGGGACTAGCGGGACGAGGGGGGAGCTGTTTTTT. It is translated as CASSGSGTSGTRGELFF.

The V and J genes are TRBV5-1 and TRBJ2-1; 10 nucleotides line up with TRBD2. Per germline, CDR1 SGHRS and CDR2 YFSETQ. This CDR3 is 16 amino acids long. After removal of 0 bases from V and 7 bases from J, the junction contained 7 bases not matched to a gene. CDR3 protein: CASSLVPAGGQNEQFF. The DNA for the CDR3 is TGCGCCAGCAGCTTGGTCCCAGCGGGGGGGCAGAATGAGCAGTTCTTC.

The rearrangement uses TRBV6-6 and TRBJ1-5; no definite D call. Germline V CDR1 and CDR2: MNHNY, SVGAGI (reference sequence). The CDR3 extends over 13 amino acids. Between the trimmed V and J ends, which lost 2 bases and 3 bases, there was a span of 5 bases. The CDR3 bases are TGTGCCAGCAGTTACACAATCAATCAGCCCCAGCATTTT. This encodes CASSYTINQPQHF.

The chain couples TRBV30 to TRBJ1-3, with a possible D match to TRBD1 (5 bases). The ends were cut back, 4 bases at V and 4 bases at J, with 14 bases in the middle. Germline V lookup: CDR1 GTSNPN, CDR2 SVGIG (reference sequence). The length of the CDR3 is 14 residues. CDR3 residues: CAWMAGLFGNTIYF. The CDR3 DNA is TGTGCCTGGATGGCGGGGCTCTTCGGAAACACCATATATTTT.

V is TRBV19 and J is TRBJ1-5, with D possibly TRBD1 on 6 matching bases. The CDR3 contains 15 residues. CDR1 is LNHDA, CDR2 SQIVND, per germline (reference sequence). Trimming shortened V by 6 bases and J by 0 bases, and 12 bases separated the two germline ends. CDR3 sequence (DNA): TGTGCCAGTAGAACAGGGATTTATAGCAATCAGCCCCAGCATTTT. Amino acids: CASRTGIYSNQPQHF.

The V and J genes are TRBV2 and TRBJ2-5; D is possibly TRBD2 (5 bases). The V end was cut by 0 bases, the J end by 5 bases, with 10 bases between. The germline V gene has CDR1 SNHLY and CDR2 FYNNEI. CDR3 size: 14 residues. This CDR3 reads CASSEARGMETQYF. DNA for the CDR3: TGTGCCAGCAGTGAAGCTCGGGGAATGGAGACCCAGTACTTC.

The chain combines TRBV30 with TRBJ2-3; D is undetermined. The CDR3 loop spans 14 amino acids. V dropped 1 base and J dropped 4 bases, with 12 bases sitting between them. Germline V gene sequence: CDR1 GTSNPN, CDR2 SVGIG (reference sequence). The CDR3 coding sequence is TGTGCCTGGAGTGCCAGACAACGTCCAGATACGCAGTATTTT. Encoded protein: CAWSARQRPDTQYF.

The J gene is TRBJ2-7, the V gene TRBV2; D is possibly TRBD1 (6 bases). Trimming cost V 2 bases and J 2 bases, with 7 bases left between them. The CDR3 covers 13 residues. Germline lookup yields CDR1 SNHLY and CDR2 FYNNEI. The chain's CDR3 is CASSETGTYEQYF. In nucleotides, the CDR3 is TGTGCCAGCAGTGAAACAGGGACCTACGAGCAGTACTTC.

V gene TRBV7-3 combines with J gene TRBJ1-6; 7 positions agree with TRBD1. Germline V gene sequence: CDR1 SGHTA, CDR2 FQGTGA. V shed 5 bases and J 6 bases; nucleotides not matched to a gene: 1. The CDR3 covers 13 residues. CDR3 coding DNA: TGTGCCAGCAGCCGACAGGGTAATTCACCCCTCCACTTT. This translates into CASSRQGNSPLHF.

The genes are TRBV28 and TRBJ2-5; the match to TRBD2 covers 8 bases. CDR3 length: 15 amino acids. V was pared by 6 bases and J by 4 bases, with 10 bases of the junction left unmatched. Germline assignment: CDR1 MDHEN and CDR2 SYDVKM. In nucleotides, the CDR3 is TGTGCCAGCAGCCGACTAGCGCGACGAGGAGAGACCCAGTACTTC. This gives the protein CASSRLARRGETQYF.

This clone showed up just a few times. V gene TRBV30 combines with J gene TRBJ1-4; possibly TRBD1 for D (5 bases). Between the trimmed V and J ends, which lost 2 bases and 8 bases, there was a span of 18 bases. The CDR3 sequence is 15 residues long. Germline loops: CDR1 GTSNPN, CDR2 SVGIG (reference sequence). The CDR3: CAWSPRTSRGEKLFF. The DNA for the CDR3 is TGTGCCTGGAGTCCCCGGACTTCCCGGGGGGAAAAACTGTTTTTT.

The V and J genes are TRBV7-2 and TRBJ1-1; D may be TRBD1 (5 bases). The V gene lost 1 base and the J gene lost 4 bases, with 16 bases spanning the gap. Germline V gene lookup returns CDR1 SGHTA and CDR2 FQGNSA. The CDR3 runs to 16 residues. The CDR3 DNA is TGTGCCAGCAGCTTAGAGGGGTCGACCCGGAGCACTGAAGCTTTCTTT. Protein: CASSLEGSTRSTEAFF.

The CDR3 protein is CASSVATSGGLQETQYF. The DNA of the CDR3 is TGTGCCAGCAGCGTAGCTACTAGCGGGGGCCTCCAAGAGACCCAGTACTTC. V usage is TRBV9 and J usage is TRBJ2-5; 11 bases map to TRBD2. Germline-derived CDR1 and CDR2 are SGDLS and YYNGEE. This CDR3 contains 17 residues. V dropped 0 bases and J dropped 1; count of bases not matched to a gene: 5.

V and J are TRBV29-1 and TRBJ2-5, with TRBD1 matching over 9 bases. Germline V gene data show CDR1 as SQVTM and CDR2 as ANQGSEA. CDR3 length: 14 residues. Trimming took 5 bases from V and 7 from J; bases not matched to a gene: 11. Here the CDR3 DNA reads TGCAGCGTTAGGACCGGGACAGGGAAGGTGACCCAGTACTTC. The encoded protein is CSVRTGTGKVTQYF.

The genes are TRBV5-4 and TRBJ2-5, with D possibly being TRBD1 (6 bases). The J call could be wrong; TRBJ2-7 is a better fit for the DNA end. Germline V lookup: CDR1 SGHNT, CDR2 YYREEE (reference sequence). The CDR3 extends over 15 amino acids. DNA of the CDR3: TGTGCCAGCAGCTCGAAATTACAGGGCTCCTACGAGCAGTACTTC. This codes for CASSSKLQGSYEQYF.

V is TRBV7-2 and J is TRBJ1-2; possible D gene TRBD1, 6 bases. V was shortened by 2 bases and J by 0 bases, with 13 bases between the two germline ends. Germline V gene lookup returns CDR1 SGHTA and CDR2 FQGNSA. There are 16 residues in the CDR3. The CDR3 reads CASSLSSRGPNYGYTF. CDR3 bases: TGTGCCAGCAGCTTATCTTCCAGGGGACCTAACTATGGCTACACCTTC.

V usage is TRBV19 and J usage is TRBJ2-7; 13 positions match TRBD2. V lost 5 bases, J lost 5 bases, and 12 bases stayed unmatched. Germline assignment: CDR1 LNHDA and CDR2 SQIVND (reference sequence). The CDR3 runs 17 residues. The chain's CDR3 is CASSPPRTSGRAHEQYF. CDR3 in DNA: TGTGCCAGTAGTCCGCCCAGGACTAGCGGGAGAGCCCACGAGCAGTACTTC.

This clone came up once. J is TRBJ2-1 and V is TRBV29-1; a possible D gene is TRBD2 (5 bases). V was clipped by 5 bases and J by 8 bases, with 19 bases between them. CDR1 is SQVTM and CDR2 is ANQGSEA in the germline V gene. The CDR3 is 14 residues long. The CDR3 sequence is CSVMKGAGLDEQFF. In nucleotides, the CDR3 is TGCAGCGTTATGAAAGGCGCGGGCCTCGATGAGCAGTTCTTC.